Below, 16 T cell receptor beta chains from the same sample are listed, as sequenced in a study of CD8+ T cells in alopecia areata. Investigators isolated RNA and reverse transcribed it into cDNA to act as the sequencing template. This table comes from immunoSEQ multiplex PCR, and its TCRdb copy is limited to in-frame clones, with some not included. The sample contains roughly 100,000 clones, almost 60% of which appear only once. The treatment here: oral pan-JAK inhibitor, 5-10 mg twice daily. Sequencing was performed on CD8+ T cells sorted from blood, taken at approximately week 55, from a patient treated with tofacitinib. The receptors originated from a human donor with alopecia areata.

The chain couples TRBV7-9 to TRBJ2-5; possibly TRBD1 for D (6 bases). The CDR3 covers 14 residues. Deletions cut 5 bases from V and 2 bases from J, with 12 bases between. CDR1 is SEHNR, CDR2 FQNEAQ, per germline (reference sequence). CDR3 amino acids: CASSTQGWQETQYF. Here the CDR3 DNA reads TGTGCCAGCAGCACACAGGGATGGCAAGAGACCCAGTACTTC.

For the CDR3, the DNA is TGTGCCAGCAGCCAAGATTTGTGGAGCAATCAGCCCCAGCATTTT. Its protein product is CASSQDLWSNQPQHF. This chain connects TRBV4-2 to TRBJ1-5, with D uncertain. V dropped 0 bases and J dropped 1 base, with 7 bases sitting between them. The V gene's germline CDR1 is LGHNA and CDR2 YNFKEQ. The CDR3 consists of 15 residues.

This clone came up a few times. The rearrangement uses TRBV4-1 and TRBJ2-7, with a weak D call TRBD2 (6 bases). This CDR3 is 15 amino acids long. Between the trimmed V and J ends, which lost 1 base and 2 bases, there was a span of 12 bases. Germline CDR1 reads MGHRA; CDR2 reads YSYEKL. The CDR3: CASSQVEGWAYEQYF. CDR3 bases: TGCGCCAGCAGCCAAGTGGAGGGCTGGGCCTACGAGCAGTACTTC.

The CDR3 loop is CASSYSQDRGGETQYF. In DNA, the CDR3 is TGTGCCAGCAGTTACTCGCAGGACAGGGGCGGAGAGACCCAGTACTTC. The chain is built from TRBV6-5 and TRBJ2-5; TRBD1 agrees at 9 bases. J gave up 4 bases and V 0 bases, and 6 bases lay outside the gene matches. Germline CDR1 is MNHEY and CDR2 is SVGAGI. The CDR3 is made up of 16 amino acids.

This clone was counted a single time. This chain connects TRBV5-1 to TRBJ1-2; 9 nucleotides match TRBD1. From germline, CDR1 is SGHRS and CDR2 YFSETQ. The CDR3 loop spans 13 amino acids. V shed 5 bases, J shed 6 bases, and the junction held 5 bases outside the gene matches. The CDR3 DNA reads TGCGCCAGCAGTTCGACAGGGGGAGATGGCTACACCTTC. It codes for CASSSTGGDGYTF.

The V and J genes are TRBV4-1 and TRBJ2-5; D gene ambiguous. Germline CDR1 and CDR2: MGHRA and YSYEKL. The CDR3 contains 16 residues. V lost 1 base and J lost 4, with 16 bases in between. The CDR3 DNA is TGCGCCAGCAGCCAAGGTGTAGGCGGAGATAGAGAGACCCAGTACTTC. This translates into CASSQGVGGDRETQYF.

This clone was seen only a few times. V is TRBV10-3 and J is TRBJ1-6; maybe TRBD1 (6 bases). V lost 10 bases and J 0 bases, leaving 16 bases between the germline ends. This CDR3 spans 16 amino acids. The germline CDR1 and CDR2 sequences are ENHRY and SYGVKD. The CDR3 coding sequence is TGTGCCACCCATCCGGGACAAAGCTCCTATAATTCACCCCTCCACTTT. Protein sequence: CATHPGQSSYNSPLHF.

The CDR3 is CASMPRGGLQPQHF. CDR3 DNA: TGTGCCAGTATGCCCAGGGGAGGCCTCCAGCCCCAGCATTTT. V and J are TRBV19 and TRBJ1-5; D perhaps matches TRBD1 (6 bases). This CDR3 region has 14 residues. V shed 7 bases and J shed 7 bases, with 17 bases lying between them. Germline CDR1 is LNHDA and CDR2 is SQIVND (reference sequence).

This clone was found a few times. The V and J genes are TRBV5-1 and TRBJ2-1; either TRBD1 or TRBD2 may supply D (6 bases each). The CDR3 consists of 14 residues. Germline CDR1 and CDR2: SGHRS and YFSETQ. V lost 2 bases, J lost 3 bases, and 9 bases lay in between. The CDR3 sequence: CASSFRGLYNEQFF. The CDR3, as DNA: TGCGCCAGCAGCTTCCGGGGGCTCTACAATGAGCAGTTCTTC.

V usage is TRBV5-6 and J usage is TRBJ2-5, with D unresolved. Germline assignment: CDR1 SGHDT and CDR2 YYEEEE. The CDR3 extends over 11 amino acids. V was cut by 0 bases and J by 5 bases, with 2 bases left in between. CDR3 protein: CASSLAETQYF. The CDR3, as DNA: TGTGCCAGCAGCTTGGCGGAGACCCAGTACTTC.

Worth noting for this clone: The identical CDR3 is also encoded by other nucleotide sequences in the sample. The chain recombines TRBV5-6 with TRBJ1-6; D ambiguous. V was shortened by 0 bases and J by 7 bases, with 2 bases between the two germline ends. Germline assignment: CDR1 SGHDT and CDR2 YYEEEE. This CDR3 spans 12 amino acids. CDR3: CASSLGNSPLHF. The CDR3, as DNA: TGTGCCAGCAGCTTGGGGAATTCACCCCTCCACTTT.

V is TRBV11-2 and J is TRBJ1-5; D is unclear. The CDR3 covers 14 residues. Germline-derived CDR1 and CDR2 are SGHAT and FQNNGV. V was trimmed by 4 bases and J by 6 bases, leaving 13 bases between them. CDR3 bases: TGTGCCAGCAGCTCAGCCGGTTCTCGTCAGCCCCAGCATTTT. The encoded protein is CASSSAGSRQPQHF.

This chain joins TRBV29-1 and TRBJ1-2; D is unresolved. Deletions cut 1 base from V and 3 bases from J, with 9 bases between. This CDR3 has 13 amino acids. Germline loops: CDR1 SQVTM, CDR2 ANQGSEA. Here the CDR3 reads CSVEGDVYYGYTF. DNA of the CDR3: TGCAGCGTTGAAGGCGACGTATACTATGGCTACACCTTC.

J is TRBJ1-1 and V is TRBV15; the D is unclear. V was cut by 3 bases and J by 6 bases, with 8 bases left in between. This CDR3 is built from 12 residues. Germline CDR1 is LNHNV and CDR2 is YYDKDF (reference sequence). CDR3 sequence (DNA): TGTGCCACCAGCAGCGACTCACCTGAAGCTTTCTTT. It yields the protein CATSSDSPEAFF.

CDR3 protein: CASSVNSQAMWQETQYF. The CDR3 region has the DNA TGTGCCAGCAGTGTCAACTCACAGGCAATGTGGCAAGAGACCCAGTACTTC. This chain joins TRBV27 and TRBJ2-5; maybe TRBD1 (5 bases). Trimming removed 5 bases from V and 2 bases from J, with 21 bases in between. This CDR3 comprises 17 residues. Germline values: CDR1 MNHEY, CDR2 SMNVEV (reference sequence).

The J gene is TRBJ2-5, the V gene TRBV5-1; D not certain. The CDR3 is 15 amino acids. The V and J ends lost 2 bases and 0 bases respectively, with 11 bases between them. Germline V gene sequence: CDR1 SGHRS, CDR2 YFSETQ. The CDR3 region has the DNA TGCGCCAGCAGCTTATCAGACAAGTACCAAGAGACCCAGTACTTC. It is translated as CASSLSDKYQETQYF.